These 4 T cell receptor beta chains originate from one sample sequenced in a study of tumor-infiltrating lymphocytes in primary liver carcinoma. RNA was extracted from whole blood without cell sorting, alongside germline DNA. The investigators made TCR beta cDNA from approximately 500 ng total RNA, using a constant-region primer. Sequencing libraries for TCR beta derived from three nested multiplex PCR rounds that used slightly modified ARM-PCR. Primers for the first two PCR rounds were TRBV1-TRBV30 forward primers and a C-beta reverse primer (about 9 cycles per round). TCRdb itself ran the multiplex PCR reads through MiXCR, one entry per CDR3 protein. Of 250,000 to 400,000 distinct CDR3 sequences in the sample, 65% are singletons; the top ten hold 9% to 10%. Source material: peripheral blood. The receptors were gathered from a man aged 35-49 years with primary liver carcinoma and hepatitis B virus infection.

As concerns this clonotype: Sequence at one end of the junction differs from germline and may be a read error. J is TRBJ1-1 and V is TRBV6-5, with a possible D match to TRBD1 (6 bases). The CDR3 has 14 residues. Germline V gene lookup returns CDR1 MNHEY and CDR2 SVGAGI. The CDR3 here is CASSHTYRDTEAFF. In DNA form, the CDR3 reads TGTGCCAGCAGTCACACTTACAGGGACACTGAGGCTTTCTTT.

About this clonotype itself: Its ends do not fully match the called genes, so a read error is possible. The CDR3 is CAGSRGRLAMWKTQYF. CDR3 DNA sequence: TGTGCCGGCAGCCGAGGGCGACTAGCGATGTGGAAGACCCAGTACTTC. This chain connects TRBV6-2 or TRBV6-3 to TRBJ2-5; 8 nucleotides line up with TRBD2. CDR1 MNHEY and CDR2 SVGEGT come from the germline V gene. The CDR3 is made up of 16 amino acids.

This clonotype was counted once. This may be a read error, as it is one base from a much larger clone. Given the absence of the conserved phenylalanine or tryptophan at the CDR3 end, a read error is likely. In nucleotides, the CDR3 is TGTGCCAGCAGTCCCGAGGGCGCCTACTATGGCTACACCTAC. Its protein is CASSPEGAYYGYTY. V and J are TRBV12-3 or TRBV12-4 and TRBJ1-2; D remains unclear. V lost 5 bases to trimming and J lost 3 bases, with 13 bases between them. The CDR3 sequence is 14 residues long.

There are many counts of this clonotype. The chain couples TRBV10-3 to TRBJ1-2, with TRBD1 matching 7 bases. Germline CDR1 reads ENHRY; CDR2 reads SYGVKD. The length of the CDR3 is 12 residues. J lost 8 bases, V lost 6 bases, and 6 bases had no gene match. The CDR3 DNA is TGTGCCATCAGCCCGACAGGGAAGGGCTACACCTTC. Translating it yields CAISPTGKGYTF.